The subject of this entry is one TCR beta chain. The V and J ends lost 2 bases and 6 bases respectively, with 16 bases between them. The length of the CDR3 is 15 residues. Germline CDR1 SGDLS, CDR2 YYNGEE. These data belong to a study of T cell changes during pregnancy in multiple sclerosis. The data were produced by immunoSEQ multiplex PCR, yet TCRdb's version contains in-frame clones alone and is incomplete. The data hold over 65,000 clones, with 94% observed a single time. The rearrangement joins TRBV9 to TRBJ2-3, with a tentative D call TRBD2 (7 bases). The origin of this receptor is a female donor with multiple sclerosis, enrolled in a pregnancy study. The starting material was peripheral blood, obtained in the third trimester of pregnancy. The CDR3 here is CASSVLGGPSDTQYF. The CDR3, as DNA: TGTGCCAGCAGCGTTTTGGGGGGGCCGTCTGATACGCAGTATTTT.